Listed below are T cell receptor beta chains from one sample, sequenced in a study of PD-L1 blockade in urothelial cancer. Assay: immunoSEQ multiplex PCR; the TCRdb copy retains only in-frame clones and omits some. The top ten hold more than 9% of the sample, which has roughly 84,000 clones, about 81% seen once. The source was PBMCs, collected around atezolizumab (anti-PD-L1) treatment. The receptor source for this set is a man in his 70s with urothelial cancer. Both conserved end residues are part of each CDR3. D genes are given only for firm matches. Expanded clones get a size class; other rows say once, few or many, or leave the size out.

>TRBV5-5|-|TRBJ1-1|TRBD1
CASNLQGAGEAFF
TGTGCCAGCAATTTACAGGGGGCTGGTGAAGCTTTCTTT
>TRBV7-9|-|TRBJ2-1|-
CASSSPGRGPFEQFF
TGTGCCAGCAGCTCCCCGGGGCGGGGGCCGTTCGAGCAGTTCTTC
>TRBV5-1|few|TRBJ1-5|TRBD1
CASSITGGNQPQHF
TGCGCCAGCAGCATCACAGGGGGTAATCAGCCCCAGCATTTT
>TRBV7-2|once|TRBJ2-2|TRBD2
CASSYGLAGVAGTGELFF
TGTGCCAGCAGCTACGGACTAGCGGGAGTAGCGGGCACCGGGGAGCTGTTTTTT
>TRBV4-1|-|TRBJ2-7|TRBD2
CASSQERAGVAYEQYF
TGCGCCAGCAGCCAAGAGAGGGCGGGGGTTGCCTACGAGCAGTACTTC
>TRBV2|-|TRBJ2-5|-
CASSEALRGHEETQYF
TGTGCCAGCAGTGAAGCGCTTCGGGGACATGAAGAGACCCAGTACTTC
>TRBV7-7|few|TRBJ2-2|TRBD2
CASSLAEGLAATGELFF
TGTGCTAGCAGCTTAGCCGAGGGACTAGCGGCCACCGGGGAGCTGTTTTTT
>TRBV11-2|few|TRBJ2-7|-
CASSATYSRTNYEQYF
TGTGCCAGCAGCGCAACATATAGCAGGACAAACTACGAGCAGTACTTC
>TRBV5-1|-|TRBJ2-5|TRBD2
CASSPGLGLAGQETQYF
TGCGCCAGCAGCCCGGGCCTTGGACTAGCGGGCCAAGAGACCCAGTACTTC
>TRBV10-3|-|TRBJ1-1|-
CAISEWDSNTEAFF
TGTGCCATCAGTGAATGGGACTCGAACACTGAAGCTTTCTTT
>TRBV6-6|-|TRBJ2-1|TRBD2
CASSYTTSGAYNEQFF
TGTGCCAGCAGTTACACTACTAGCGGGGCTTACAATGAGCAGTTCTTC
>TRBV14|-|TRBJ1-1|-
CASSSDSLAEAFF
TGTGCCAGCAGCTCCGACAGCTTGGCTGAAGCTTTCTTT
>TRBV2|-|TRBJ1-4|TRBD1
CASSRDSPTNEKLFF
TGTGCCAGCAGTAGGGACAGTCCAACTAATGAAAAACTGTTTTTT
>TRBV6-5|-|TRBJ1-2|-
CASSSDRAGYGYTF
TGTGCCAGCAGTTCGGACAGAGCAGGCTATGGCTACACCTTC
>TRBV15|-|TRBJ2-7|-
CATSRDRQYEQYF
TGTGCCACCAGCAGAGATCGCCAGTACGAGCAGTACTTC
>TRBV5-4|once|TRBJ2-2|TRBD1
CASSLAPGQGKTGELFF
TGTGCCAGCAGCTTGGCCCCGGGACAGGGTAAGACCGGGGAGCTGTTTTTT
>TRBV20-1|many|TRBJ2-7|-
CSAGEPYEQYF
TGCAGTGCAGGGGAACCCTACGAGCAGTACTTC
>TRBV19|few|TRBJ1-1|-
CASSATENTEAFF
TGTGCCAGTAGTGCCACAGAGAACACTGAAGCTTTCTTT
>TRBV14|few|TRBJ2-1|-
CASSQGREQFF
TGTGCCAGCAGCCAAGGCCGGGAGCAGTTCTTC
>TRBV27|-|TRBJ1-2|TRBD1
CASSIRQGFYGYTF
TGTGCCAGCAGTATCCGACAGGGGTTCTATGGCTACACCTTC
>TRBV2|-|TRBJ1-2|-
CASSVLSPAGGYTF
TGTGCCAGCAGTGTCCTGTCCCCGGCGGGAGGCTACACCTTC